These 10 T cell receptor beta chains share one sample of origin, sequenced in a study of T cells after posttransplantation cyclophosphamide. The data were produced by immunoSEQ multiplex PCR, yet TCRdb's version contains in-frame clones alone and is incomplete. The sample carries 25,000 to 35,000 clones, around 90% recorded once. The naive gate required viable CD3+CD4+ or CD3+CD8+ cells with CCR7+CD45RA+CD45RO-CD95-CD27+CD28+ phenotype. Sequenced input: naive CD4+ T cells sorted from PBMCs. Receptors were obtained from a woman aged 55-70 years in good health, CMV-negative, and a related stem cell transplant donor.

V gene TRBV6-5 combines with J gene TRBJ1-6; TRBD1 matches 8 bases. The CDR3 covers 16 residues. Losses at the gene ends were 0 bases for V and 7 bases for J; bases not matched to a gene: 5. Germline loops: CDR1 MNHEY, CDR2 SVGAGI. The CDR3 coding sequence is TGTGCCAGCAGTTACTCCCGAGGACAGGGAAATTCACCCCTCCACTTT. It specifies CASSYSRGQGNSPLHF.

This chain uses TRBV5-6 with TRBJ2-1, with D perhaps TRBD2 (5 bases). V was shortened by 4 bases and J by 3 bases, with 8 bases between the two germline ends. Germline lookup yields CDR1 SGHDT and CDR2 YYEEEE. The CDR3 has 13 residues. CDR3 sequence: CASSPRDYNEQFF. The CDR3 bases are TGTGCCAGCAGCCCCCGGGACTACAATGAGCAGTTCTTC. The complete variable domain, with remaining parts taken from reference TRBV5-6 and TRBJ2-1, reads DAGVTQSPTHLIKTRGQQVTLRCSPKSGHDTVSWYQQALGQGPQFIFQYYEEEERQRGNFPDRFSGHQFPNYSSELNVNALLLGDSALYLCASSPRDYNEQFFGPGTRLTVL.

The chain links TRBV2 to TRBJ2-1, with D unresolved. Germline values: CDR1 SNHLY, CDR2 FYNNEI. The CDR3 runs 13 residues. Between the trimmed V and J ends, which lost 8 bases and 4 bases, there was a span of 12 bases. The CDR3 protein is CASHFRSYNEQFF. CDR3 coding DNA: TGTGCCAGCCATTTTAGGAGTTACAATGAGCAGTTCTTC.

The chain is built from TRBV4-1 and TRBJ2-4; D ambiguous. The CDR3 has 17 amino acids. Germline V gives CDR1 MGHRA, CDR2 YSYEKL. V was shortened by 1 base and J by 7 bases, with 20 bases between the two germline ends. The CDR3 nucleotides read TGCGCCAGCAGCCAAGGGATAGCAGCTACTTTTTCGAACATTCAGTACTTC. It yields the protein CASSQGIAATFSNIQYF.

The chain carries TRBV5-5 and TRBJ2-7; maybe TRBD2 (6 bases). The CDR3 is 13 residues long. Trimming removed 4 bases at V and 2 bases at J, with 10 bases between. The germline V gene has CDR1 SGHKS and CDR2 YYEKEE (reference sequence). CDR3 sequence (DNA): TGTGCCAGCAGCCTTAGCGGTACCTACGAGCAGTACTTC. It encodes CASSLSGTYEQYF.

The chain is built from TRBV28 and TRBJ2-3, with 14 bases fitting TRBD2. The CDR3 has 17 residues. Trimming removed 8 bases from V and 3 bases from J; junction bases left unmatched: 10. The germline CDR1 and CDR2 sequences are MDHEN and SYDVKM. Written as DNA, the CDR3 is TGTGCCAGCGGACATGGGACTAGCGGGGGCCGGACAGATACGCAGTATTTT. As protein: CASGHGTSGGRTDTQYF.

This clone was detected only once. The CDR3 protein is CASSLLIEETQYF. The CDR3 nucleotides are TGTGCCAGCAGCTTATTGATAGAAGAGACCCAGTACTTC. V is TRBV7-2 and J is TRBJ2-5, with D uncertain. Deletions cut 2 bases from V and 3 bases from J, with 7 bases between. Germline-derived CDR1 and CDR2 are SGHTA and FQGNSA. The CDR3 length is 13 residues.

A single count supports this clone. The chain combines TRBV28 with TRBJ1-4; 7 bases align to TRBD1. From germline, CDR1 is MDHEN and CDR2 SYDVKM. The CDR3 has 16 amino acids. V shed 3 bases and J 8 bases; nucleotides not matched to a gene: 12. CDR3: CASSFDWGSGGEKLFF. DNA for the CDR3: TGTGCCAGCAGTTTTGACTGGGGCTCAGGGGGGGAAAAACTGTTTTTT.

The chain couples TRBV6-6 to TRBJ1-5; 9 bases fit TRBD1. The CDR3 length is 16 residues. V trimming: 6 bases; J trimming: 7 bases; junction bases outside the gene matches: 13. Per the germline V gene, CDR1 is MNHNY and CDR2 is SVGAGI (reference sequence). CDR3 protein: CASRFGGTGYGQPQHF. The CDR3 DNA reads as TGTGCCAGCAGATTCGGGGGGACAGGGTACGGCCAGCCCCAGCATTTT.

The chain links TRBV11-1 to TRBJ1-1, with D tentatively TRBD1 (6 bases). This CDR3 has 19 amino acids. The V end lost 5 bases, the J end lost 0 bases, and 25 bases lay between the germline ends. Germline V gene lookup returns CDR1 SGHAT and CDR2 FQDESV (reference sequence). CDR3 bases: TGTGCCAGCAGCCAATCACACCCCGGGGGGGGCATTATGAACACTGAAGCTTTCTTT. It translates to CASSQSHPGGGIMNTEAFF.